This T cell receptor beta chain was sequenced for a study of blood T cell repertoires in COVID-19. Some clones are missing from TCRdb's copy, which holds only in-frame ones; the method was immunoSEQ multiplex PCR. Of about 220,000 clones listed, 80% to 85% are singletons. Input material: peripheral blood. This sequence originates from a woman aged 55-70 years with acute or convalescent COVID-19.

The CDR3 DNA sequence: TGTGCCAGCAGCTTTCAGGGGATTGAAGCTTTCTTT. Amino acids: CASSFQGIEAFF. This rearrangement joins TRBV5-8 to TRBJ1-1, with TRBD1 as a possible D gene (6 bases). Trimming took off 2 bases at V and 7 bases at J, with 9 bases between the two ends. CDR1 and CDR2 from the germline V gene are SGHTS and YDEGEE. The CDR3 runs 12 residues.